This TCR beta chain was obtained from a study of T cell clones after liver transplantation. About the study: Patients counted as tolerant after at least one year off all immunosuppression, enzymes not exceeding twice normal.

Data came from immunoSEQ multiplex PCR; TCRdb stores just in-frame clones and leaves some out. Counted here are tens of thousands of clones, roughly four fifths occurring once; the ten biggest clones make up 0.47%. Points from the study as a whole: Rather than being deleted, graft donor-reactive T cells may have moved into the graft. Circulating graft-donor-reactive CD4 TCRbeta sequences fell significantly post-transplant in most of the 8 subjects.

This clone was found once. Antigen: not known. The CDR3 covers 14 residues. CDR1 and CDR2 from the germline V gene are MRHNA and SNTAGT. V lost 5 bases and J lost 3; bases outside the gene matches: 7. This TCR was recovered from a human patient who received a liver transplant. Certain T cells may be donor cells from the graft. The V call is TRBV6-4, the J call TRBJ2-7; 7 positions agree with TRBD1. Sequences were derived from CD4+ T cells from blood, sampled 45 to 46 months after liver transplant. This CDR3 is CASSTDRFNYEQYF. The DNA for the CDR3 is TGTGCCAGCAGTACGGACAGGTTTAACTACGAGCAGTACTTC.